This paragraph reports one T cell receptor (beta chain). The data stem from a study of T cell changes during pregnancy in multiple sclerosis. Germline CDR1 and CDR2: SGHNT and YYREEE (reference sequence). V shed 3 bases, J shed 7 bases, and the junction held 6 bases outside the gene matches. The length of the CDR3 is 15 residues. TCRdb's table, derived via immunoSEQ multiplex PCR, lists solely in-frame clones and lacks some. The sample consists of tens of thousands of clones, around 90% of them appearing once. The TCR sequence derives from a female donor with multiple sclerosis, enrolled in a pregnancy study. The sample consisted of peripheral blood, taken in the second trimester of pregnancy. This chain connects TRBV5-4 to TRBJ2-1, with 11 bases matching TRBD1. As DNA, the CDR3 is TGTGCCAGCAGCTCAGCCCGGGACAGGGGGAATGAGCAGTTCTTC. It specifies CASSSARDRGNEQFF.